A selection of T cell receptor beta chains follows, all from one sample in a study of shared clonotypes between healthy human individuals. Only in-frame clones appear in the TCRdb table, and some are missing; sequencing was by immunoSEQ multiplex PCR. This sample yields 2 million to 2.5 million clones, of which about 95% are seen a single time; around 1.1% belongs to the top ten. The sequenced sample consisted of naive CD8+ T cells sorted from blood. These receptors all come from a man aged 18 to 30 in good health. The CDR3 runs from the conserved cysteine through the conserved F or W. Fields, in order: CDR3 DNA, CDR3 protein, D gene, V gene, clone size, J gene. A D gene is named only where the DNA matches it firmly. The size field is filled for only some rows; it gives once, few, many or a size class.

CDR3nt: TGCGCCAGCAGTTTGACAGGGGACTACGAGCAGTACTTC; CDR3aa: CASSLTGDYEQYF; d_gene: TRBD1; v_gene: TRBV10-2; abundance: once; j_gene: TRBJ2-7
CDR3nt: TGTGCCAGCAGTCTCCTCTCACCTAGCGGGAGTATCTGGGATGAGCAGTTCTTC; CDR3aa: CASSLLSPSGSIWDEQFF; d_gene: TRBD2; v_gene: TRBV27; abundance: -; j_gene: TRBJ2-1
CDR3nt: TGTGCCAGCAGACAGGGTTCAGGCACTGAAGCTTTCTTT; CDR3aa: CASRQGSGTEAFF; d_gene: -; v_gene: TRBV28; abundance: -; j_gene: TRBJ1-1
CDR3nt: TGTGCCAGCCTCCCTCCCCAGGGGACGGGCAATCAGCCCCAGCATTTT; CDR3aa: CASLPPQGTGNQPQHF; d_gene: -; v_gene: TRBV25-1; abundance: -; j_gene: TRBJ1-5
CDR3nt: TGCGCCAGCAGCCAAGATCGTCTGTCGGGAAATGAGCAGTTCTTC; CDR3aa: CASSQDRLSGNEQFF; d_gene: -; v_gene: TRBV4-3; abundance: once; j_gene: TRBJ2-1
CDR3nt: TGTGCCAGCAGCCCTTGGGCGGGGGACCTTCAAGAGACCCAGTACTTC; CDR3aa: CASSPWAGDLQETQYF; d_gene: TRBD2; v_gene: TRBV7-2; abundance: -; j_gene: TRBJ2-5
CDR3nt: TGTGCCAGCAGCGTGGGACTAGCGGGAAACTACGAGCAGTACTTC; CDR3aa: CASSVGLAGNYEQYF; d_gene: TRBD2; v_gene: TRBV9; abundance: -; j_gene: TRBJ2-7
CDR3nt: TGTGGCCTCTCGGCGGGGGGGCTTCCAGATACGCAGTATTTT; CDR3aa: CGLSAGGLPDTQYF; d_gene: TRBD2; v_gene: TRBV28; abundance: -; j_gene: TRBJ2-3
CDR3nt: TGTGCCAGCAGCTTAGAGGGGGGTTACGAGCAGTACTTC; CDR3aa: CASSLEGGYEQYF; d_gene: -; v_gene: TRBV11-2; abundance: few; j_gene: TRBJ2-7
CDR3nt: TGCAGCGTCCCGACTAGCGGCCCCACAGATACGCAGTATTTT; CDR3aa: CSVPTSGPTDTQYF; d_gene: TRBD2; v_gene: TRBV29-1; abundance: -; j_gene: TRBJ2-3
CDR3nt: TGTGCCAGCAGTCCCTTTAGCGGGATTAACAATGAGCAGTTCTTC; CDR3aa: CASSPFSGINNEQFF; d_gene: TRBD2; v_gene: TRBV7-9; abundance: -; j_gene: TRBJ2-1
CDR3nt: TGTGCCAGCAGCCGCCGGGACAGAATCTACGAGCAGTACTTC; CDR3aa: CASSRRDRIYEQYF; d_gene: TRBD1; v_gene: TRBV7-9; abundance: -; j_gene: TRBJ2-7
CDR3nt: TGTGCCAGCAGTAAATTTACAGGGAGTAAGAGCAATCAGCCCCAGCATTTT; CDR3aa: CASSKFTGSKSNQPQHF; d_gene: -; v_gene: TRBV6-4; abundance: -; j_gene: TRBJ1-5
CDR3nt: TGTGCCAGCAGTTTACAAATTCTGGGGACAGGTCACATGAACACTGAAGCTTTCTTT; CDR3aa: CASSLQILGTGHMNTEAFF; d_gene: TRBD1; v_gene: TRBV27; abundance: -; j_gene: TRBJ1-1
CDR3nt: TGTGCCAGCAGGAACACACAGGGTCCCTCCTACGAGCAGTACTTC; CDR3aa: CASRNTQGPSYEQYF; d_gene: -; v_gene: TRBV7-8; abundance: -; j_gene: TRBJ2-7
CDR3nt: TGTGCCAGCAGCGTATACAGGGATATGAACACTGAAGCTTTCTTT; CDR3aa: CASSVYRDMNTEAFF; d_gene: -; v_gene: TRBV9; abundance: -; j_gene: TRBJ1-1
CDR3nt: TGCGCCAGCAACTCGATATTGACAGGTACAGATACGCAGTATTTT; CDR3aa: CASNSILTGTDTQYF; d_gene: -; v_gene: TRBV10-2; abundance: -; j_gene: TRBJ2-3
CDR3nt: TGCGCCAGCAGCTTGGCGGGGGACAGCCATAACTATGGCTACACCTTC; CDR3aa: CASSLAGDSHNYGYTF; d_gene: TRBD1; v_gene: TRBV5-1; abundance: -; j_gene: TRBJ1-2
CDR3nt: TGCAGCGTTGTCGGGGCAGGGCAGCCCTCCTACGAGCAGTACTTC; CDR3aa: CSVVGAGQPSYEQYF; d_gene: -; v_gene: TRBV29-1; abundance: -; j_gene: TRBJ2-7
CDR3nt: TGTGCCAGCAGTGCTGGACAGGGAGGAAGTTTACAGCCCCAGCATTTT; CDR3aa: CASSAGQGGSLQPQHF; d_gene: TRBD1; v_gene: TRBV2; abundance: few; j_gene: TRBJ1-5
CDR3nt: TGTGCCAGCAGCGCCGGGACGGTCCGCAATTCACCCCTCCACTTT; CDR3aa: CASSAGTVRNSPLHF; d_gene: -; v_gene: TRBV7-9; abundance: -; j_gene: TRBJ1-6
CDR3nt: TGTGCCAGCAGTGGTGAGGCAGGGGGACAAACCAAAAACATTCAGTACTTC; CDR3aa: CASSGEAGGQTKNIQYF; d_gene: TRBD1; v_gene: TRBV6-4; abundance: -; j_gene: TRBJ2-4
CDR3nt: TGTGCCAGCAGCTTAAGACAGGGTCCCACTGAAGCTTTCTTT; CDR3aa: CASSLRQGPTEAFF; d_gene: TRBD1; v_gene: TRBV7-6; abundance: -; j_gene: TRBJ1-1
CDR3nt: TGTGCCAGCAGCGCCCGGGACAGCCACTATGGCTACACCTTC; CDR3aa: CASSARDSHYGYTF; d_gene: TRBD1; v_gene: TRBV7-6; abundance: -; j_gene: TRBJ1-2
CDR3nt: TGTGCCAGCAGTTTATTAAGGGATTACGAGCAGTACTTC; CDR3aa: CASSLLRDYEQYF; d_gene: -; v_gene: TRBV28; abundance: -; j_gene: TRBJ2-7
CDR3nt: TGTGCCAGCAGTTACTCAGGACAGGACCTCTACGAGCAGTACTTC; CDR3aa: CASSYSGQDLYEQYF; d_gene: TRBD1; v_gene: TRBV6-5; abundance: -; j_gene: TRBJ2-7
CDR3nt: TGCGCCAGCAGCTACGTCGACGGTGGGTCCTACGAGCAGTACTTC; CDR3aa: CASSYVDGGSYEQYF; d_gene: -; v_gene: TRBV5-1; abundance: -; j_gene: TRBJ2-7